The rows below give T cell receptor beta chains drawn from one sample of a study of OX40 agonist ivuxolimab in advanced cancers. Clones were read by immunoSEQ multiplex PCR, and TCRdb kept only the in-frame ones, dropping some. The repertoire holds 25,000 to 35,000 clones, with more than 65% as singletons. The sample consisted of CD4+ or CD8+ T cells sorted from blood, taken in a trial of the OX40 agonist ivuxolimab. The receptors stem from an adult with an advanced solid tumor such as melanoma, head and neck, liver or kidney cancer. CDR3s include the opening cysteine and the closing phenylalanine or tryptophan. Fields, in order: J gene, CDR3 length, clone size, D gene, V gene, CDR3 DNA, CDR3 protein. The D gene is left open where the match is weak. A row's size may be missing; if present it is once, few, many or a size class.

J: TRBJ1-1; length: 15; size: few; D: NA; V: TRBV7-8; DNA: TGTGCCAGCAGCTTAACGGGGGGGGCTGGCACTGAAGCTTTCTTT; CDR3: CASSLTGGAGTEAFF
J: TRBJ2-1; length: 13; size: NA; D: TRBD2; V: TRBV19; DNA: TGTGCCAGTAGTATTATTCTAGCGGGTTTGCAGTTCTTC; CDR3: CASSIILAGLQFF
J: TRBJ1-3; length: 13; size: NA; D: NA; V: TRBV25-1; DNA: TGTGCCAGCAGTGAAGGGACTGGAAACACCATATATTTT; CDR3: CASSEGTGNTIYF
J: TRBJ2-1; length: 16; size: NA; D: NA; V: TRBV6-4; DNA: TGTGCCAGCAGAGAAGGACTGCGGAGCTCCTACAATGAGCAGTTCTTC; CDR3: CASREGLRSSYNEQFF
J: TRBJ2-5; length: 16; size: NA; D: TRBD2; V: TRBV11-2; DNA: TGTGCCAGCAGCTTACCAAGCGGGGGGATAAGAGAGGCCCAGTACTTC; CDR3: CASSLPSGGIREAQYF
J: TRBJ1-2; length: 15; size: NA; D: NA; V: TRBV5-6; DNA: TGTGCCAGCAGCCCCCCGTTAGGCGGGCCATATGGCTACACCTTC; CDR3: CASSPPLGGPYGYTF
J: TRBJ1-1; length: 12; size: NA; D: NA; V: TRBV29-1; DNA: TGCAGCGTTGTAGGGACCACAAATGAAGCTTTCTTT; CDR3: CSVVGTTNEAFF
J: TRBJ2-3; length: 17; size: NA; D: TRBD2; V: TRBV6-1; DNA: TGTGCCAGCAGTGAAATTCCGCGGGGGGGCCAGGGAGATACGCAGTATTTT; CDR3: CASSEIPRGGQGDTQYF
J: TRBJ2-5; length: 16; size: NA; D: TRBD2; V: TRBV4-1; DNA: TGCGCCAGCAGCACCCGGACTAGCGGGGGCGGAGAGACCCAGTACTTC; CDR3: CASSTRTSGGGETQYF
J: TRBJ2-7; length: 15; size: NA; D: TRBD1; V: TRBV5-1; DNA: TGCGCCAGCAGCCAAGATACAGGGACAGCATACGAGCAGTACTTC; CDR3: CASSQDTGTAYEQYF
J: TRBJ2-2; length: 13; size: NA; D: NA; V: TRBV9; DNA: TGTGCCAGCAGCGTAGGGCCCACCGGGGAGCTGTTTTTT; CDR3: CASSVGPTGELFF
J: TRBJ2-2; length: 18; size: NA; D: NA; V: TRBV5-6; DNA: TGTGCCAGCAGCCAGATCCCGGACAGTTTCGCGAACACCGGGGAGCTGTTTTTT; CDR3: CASSQIPDSFANTGELFF
J: TRBJ2-1; length: 15; size: once; D: TRBD2; V: TRBV13; DNA: TGTGCCAGCAGCTTTCCGGGACTAGTAACTAATGAGCAGTTCTTC; CDR3: CASSFPGLVTNEQFF
J: TRBJ2-5; length: 13; size: NA; D: NA; V: TRBV2; DNA: TGTGCCAGCTTGGGCAGGGGTCAAGAGACCCAGTACTTC; CDR3: CASLGRGQETQYF
J: TRBJ1-3; length: 14; size: once; D: NA; V: TRBV9; DNA: TGTGCCAGCAGCGCACAGAACTCTGGAAACACCATATATTTT; CDR3: CASSAQNSGNTIYF
J: TRBJ2-7; length: 15; size: NA; D: TRBD1; V: TRBV4-3; DNA: TGCGCCAGCAGCCAAGATGGCAGGGGGCAACACGAGCAGTACTTC; CDR3: CASSQDGRGQHEQYF
J: TRBJ2-1; length: 13; size: once; D: NA; V: TRBV4-1; DNA: TGCGCCAGCAGCCACAATAGCCTCGGTGAGCAGTTCTTC; CDR3: CASSHNSLGEQFF
J: TRBJ2-7; length: 11; size: NA; D: NA; V: TRBV7-8; DNA: TGTGCCAGCAGCTCACCCTACGAGCAGTACTTC; CDR3: CASSSPYEQYF
J: TRBJ2-1; length: 15; size: once; D: NA; V: TRBV7-2; DNA: TGTGCCAGCAGCTTAGTGAGGTCTAGCTACAATGAGCAGTTCTTC; CDR3: CASSLVRSSYNEQFF
J: TRBJ2-3; length: 15; size: NA; D: NA; V: TRBV9; DNA: TGTGCCAGCAGCGTAGAAGGGGCCAGTTCAGATACGCAGTATTTT; CDR3: CASSVEGASSDTQYF
J: TRBJ2-7; length: 14; size: NA; D: TRBD1; V: TRBV6-5; DNA: TGTGCCAGCAGCAGGGGGCAGGGGGCCTACGAGCAGTACTTC; CDR3: CASSRGQGAYEQYF
J: TRBJ1-5; length: 18; size: few; D: NA; V: TRBV27; DNA: TGTGCCAGCAGTCCAACAGGGAACCAACATTATAGCAATCAGCCCCAGCATTTT; CDR3: CASSPTGNQHYSNQPQHF
J: TRBJ1-3; length: 15; size: once; D: NA; V: TRBV6-5; DNA: TGTGCCCACACGGGGGGGCCCAGCTCTGGAAACACCATATATTTT; CDR3: CAHTGGPSSGNTIYF
J: TRBJ2-2; length: 16; size: NA; D: NA; V: TRBV19; DNA: TGTGCCAGTAGTCAACGTTCGGATGCGAACACCGGGGAGCTGTTTTTT; CDR3: CASSQRSDANTGELFF
J: TRBJ2-1; length: 14; size: NA; D: NA; V: TRBV27; DNA: TGTGCCAGCAGTTTAGGGGCGGACTACAATGAGCAGTTCTTC; CDR3: CASSLGADYNEQFF
J: TRBJ1-1; length: 15; size: NA; D: NA; V: TRBV15; DNA: TGTGCCACCAGCAGAGTGACAACCATGAACACTGAAGCTTTCTTT; CDR3: CATSRVTTMNTEAFF
J: TRBJ2-1; length: 13; size: few; D: NA; V: TRBV29-1; DNA: TGCAGCGTTCCGAGGGGGGGCGTTGAAGAGCAGTTCTTC; CDR3: CSVPRGGVEEQFF
J: TRBJ2-7; length: 15; size: NA; D: TRBD1; V: TRBV5-4; DNA: TGCGCCAGCAGCCAAGCACCCACAGGGGCCTACGAGCAGTACTTC; CDR3: CASSQAPTGAYEQYF
J: TRBJ2-1; length: 16; size: NA; D: TRBD2; V: TRBV19; DNA: TGTGCCAGTAGTATAGTAGGACTAGCGGGGGGGGATGAGCAGTTCTTC; CDR3: CASSIVGLAGGDEQFF
J: TRBJ1-1; length: 14; size: NA; D: NA; V: TRBV6-5; DNA: TGTGCCAGCAGTAATTCCAGGGTTTGGGGTGAAGCTTTCTTT; CDR3: CASSNSRVWGEAFF
J: TRBJ1-2; length: 15; size: NA; D: NA; V: TRBV4-1; DNA: TGCGCCAGCAGCCAAGAAAGGGCATCCCCCTATGGCTACACCTTC; CDR3: CASSQERASPYGYTF
J: TRBJ1-1; length: 16; size: NA; D: TRBD1; V: TRBV9; DNA: TGTGCCAGCAGCGGACGGGACAGCCACATGAACACTGAAGCTTTCTTT; CDR3: CASSGRDSHMNTEAFF
J: TRBJ1-2; length: 12; size: NA; D: NA; V: TRBV6-5; DNA: TGTGCCAGCAGCCCCACTAACTATGGCTACACCTTC; CDR3: CASSPTNYGYTF
J: TRBJ1-1; length: 15; size: NA; D: NA; V: TRBV11-2; DNA: TGTGCCAGCAGCTTATTCCTCGGGTCCATAACTGAAGCTTTCTTT; CDR3: CASSLFLGSITEAFF
J: TRBJ2-7; length: 15; size: NA; D: TRBD1; V: TRBV13; DNA: TGTGCCAGCAGCGGACAGGGCGCTGGGATATACGAGCAGTACTTC; CDR3: CASSGQGAGIYEQYF
J: TRBJ2-7; length: 16; size: NA; D: TRBD1; V: TRBV27; DNA: TGTGCCAGCAGTTACTCAGGCGGGGACAGGTCCTACGAGCAGTACTTC; CDR3: CASSYSGGDRSYEQYF
J: TRBJ2-1; length: 12; size: NA; D: NA; V: TRBV27; DNA: TGTGCCAGCAGTTTATCTGGTGACGAGCAGTTCTTC; CDR3: CASSLSGDEQFF
J: TRBJ2-7; length: 13; size: NA; D: NA; V: TRBV27; DNA: TGTGCCAGCAGTCCAAACCGACTCTACGAGCAGTACTTC; CDR3: CASSPNRLYEQYF
J: TRBJ2-5; length: 18; size: NA; D: TRBD2; V: TRBV2; DNA: TGTGCCAGCAGTGAAGCGGGAAGGACTAGCGGGGCCCAAGAGACCCAGTACTTC; CDR3: CASSEAGRTSGAQETQYF
J: TRBJ1-2; length: 14; size: NA; D: NA; V: TRBV5-6; DNA: TGTGCCAGCAGCTTGGAGGGCAGGGTGCATGGCTACACCTTC; CDR3: CASSLEGRVHGYTF
J: TRBJ2-5; length: 15; size: NA; D: TRBD2; V: TRBV4-3; DNA: TGCGCCAGCAGCCATGGACTAGCGGGAGAAGAGACCCAGTACTTC; CDR3: CASSHGLAGEETQYF
J: TRBJ2-5; length: 13; size: few; D: NA; V: TRBV6-5; DNA: TGTGCCAGCAGTTCGGGGGAACAAGAGACCCAGTACTTC; CDR3: CASSSGEQETQYF
J: TRBJ2-1; length: 18; size: few; D: NA; V: TRBV7-6; DNA: TGTGCCAGCAGCTTAGCGACTCGCGGGGGCAGCTCCTACAATGAGCAGTTCTTC; CDR3: CASSLATRGGSSYNEQFF
J: TRBJ1-2; length: 12; size: NA; D: NA; V: TRBV5-5; DNA: TGTGCCAGCAGCTTGTCGGGAAAAGGCTACACCTTC; CDR3: CASSLSGKGYTF
J: TRBJ1-5; length: 17; size: NA; D: NA; V: TRBV5-6; DNA: TGTGCCAGCAGCTATCCCGACTCCTCCTATAGCAATCAGCCCCAGCATTTT; CDR3: CASSYPDSSYSNQPQHF
J: TRBJ2-3; length: 18; size: NA; D: NA; V: TRBV7-9; DNA: TGTGCCAGCAGCCCTACGTGGGGGGACGCCCTGGTCCCAGATACGCAGTATTTT; CDR3: CASSPTWGDALVPDTQYF
J: TRBJ1-6; length: 20; size: medium-sized; D: TRBD1; V: TRBV27; DNA: TGTGCCAGCAGTTTCCAGGTATCCAACCCGCGGACAGGGTTTAGTTCACCCCTCCACTTT; CDR3: CASSFQVSNPRTGFSSPLHF
J: TRBJ1-2; length: 17; size: NA; D: NA; V: TRBV7-2; DNA: TGTGCCAGCATCCCCTCACCTGACAGCCGACTAATCTTTGGCTACACCTTC; CDR3: CASIPSPDSRLIFGYTF
J: TRBJ2-5; length: 13; size: NA; D: NA; V: TRBV2; DNA: TGTGCCAGCACCGAAGGGATATACGAGACCCAGTACTTC; CDR3: CASTEGIYETQYF
J: TRBJ2-7; length: 14; size: NA; D: TRBD1; V: TRBV11-1; DNA: TGTGCCAGCAGCTTCGGGACAGGGCAGTACGAGCAGTACTTC; CDR3: CASSFGTGQYEQYF
J: TRBJ1-2; length: 16; size: once; D: TRBD1; V: TRBV29-1; DNA: TGCAGCGTGGGCCCGGACAGGGGCCAAGCTAACTATGGCTACACCTTC; CDR3: CSVGPDRGQANYGYTF
J: TRBJ1-1; length: 16; size: NA; D: NA; V: TRBV5-6; DNA: TGTGCCAGCAGCTTGGCTATCAGGAACCTAGACACTGAAGCTTTCTTT; CDR3: CASSLAIRNLDTEAFF
J: TRBJ2-2; length: 15; size: once; D: NA; V: TRBV5-1; DNA: TGCGCCAGCAGAAGCGCTGGGGTAAACACCGGGGAGCTGTTTTTT; CDR3: CASRSAGVNTGELFF
J: TRBJ2-2; length: 16; size: NA; D: TRBD1; V: TRBV4-2; DNA: TGTGCCAGCAGTCACCGGGACAGGGAAGGATCCGGGGAGCTGTTTTTT; CDR3: CASSHRDREGSGELFF
J: TRBJ2-1; length: 15; size: NA; D: NA; V: TRBV7-2; DNA: TGTGCCAGCACCCTAGGAGATTTTGTTCTAGATGAGCAGTTCTTC; CDR3: CASTLGDFVLDEQFF
J: TRBJ2-5; length: 13; size: NA; D: NA; V: TRBV29-1; DNA: TGCAGCCTTAAGTCCAGGGACCAAGAGACCCAGTACTTC; CDR3: CSLKSRDQETQYF
J: TRBJ2-7; length: 16; size: NA; D: TRBD1; V: TRBV7-8; DNA: TGTGCCAGCAGCTTATCGGCCGGGACAGGGGGCAACGAGCAGTACTTC; CDR3: CASSLSAGTGGNEQYF
J: TRBJ2-1; length: 13; size: NA; D: NA; V: TRBV4-2; DNA: TGTGCCAGCAGCCAAGCAGGGGGGGATGAGCAGTTCTTC; CDR3: CASSQAGGDEQFF
J: TRBJ1-1; length: 14; size: NA; D: NA; V: TRBV30; DNA: TGTGCCTGGAGTTCTGGACCCGGTTCATCTGAAGCTTTCTTT; CDR3: CAWSSGPGSSEAFF